The clone carrying this T cell receptor (beta chain) was counted between two and nine times. Its antigen is undetermined. This sample was included in a study of T cell responses to AZD1222 COVID-19 vaccine. Study conclusions and caveats: Receipt of two AZD1222 doses was followed by a rise in Spike-specific TCR breadth and depth. Unmutated variant regions are reportedly targeted by nearly half of spike-specific TCRs.

The V end lost 2 bases, the J end lost 7 bases, and 12 bases lay between the germline ends. The CDR3 is made up of 13 amino acids. TCRdb's table, derived via immunoSEQ multiplex PCR, lists solely in-frame clones and lacks some. The sample has some 89,000 clones, roughly nine tenths seen once. The V gene is TRBV12-3 or TRBV12-4, the J gene TRBJ2-7; D is unclear. Sample: peripheral blood, taken on day 0 of AZD1222 vaccination. This receptor was obtained from an adult in good health. DNA of the CDR3: TGTGCCAGCAGTTTACTACAGTCTCGGGAGCAGTACTTC. It is translated as CASSLLQSREQYF.